This T cell receptor (beta chain) was captured in a study of cytomegalovirus exposure and HLA in healthy donors. As for the study in general: Most genotyped donors, 75% to 85% of fewer than 400, had Caucasian-associated genetic ancestry. Study conclusions and caveats: A later examination showed that TCR association rates differed by HLA locus, with DRB1 most and HLA-C fewest. Presence/absence results assume similar sequencing depth per donor, which may not hold.

PCR employed 60 Vbeta and 13 Jbeta primers. Here immunoSEQ multiplex PCR was the method, and the copy in TCRdb shows in-frame clones only, minus some. This sample has 99,000 or so clones, with approximately 80% found just once. The CDR3 is 15 residues long. The junction had 1 base not matched to a gene; V was cut back by 0 bases and J by 2 bases. From germline, CDR1 is SGHTA and CDR2 FQGTGA. With respect to this clone: Antigen specificity is unknown.

The specimen was PBMCs. The receptor was isolated from a woman under 30 in good health and CMV-seropositive. The chain couples TRBV7-3 to TRBJ2-5; TRBD2 agrees at 9 bases. CDR3 coding DNA: TGTGCCAGCAGCTTAACTAGCGGGAGTCAAGAGACCCAGTACTTC. Its translation is CASSLTSGSQETQYF.